The 2 T cell receptor beta chains below come from one sample, sequenced in a study of blood T cell repertoires in COVID-19. Sequencing was performed with immunoSEQ multiplex PCR; in TCRdb, only in-frame clones are kept and a portion is missing. The repertoire holds under 350,000 clones, with roughly 90% as singletons. The sequenced material came from peripheral blood. These receptor sequences come from a woman aged 25 to 39 with COVID-19, enrolled during active disease.

Points on this clone: The same CDR3 can be traced to other DNA sequences in this sample. V gene TRBV7-9 combines with J gene TRBJ2-2; tentative D call: TRBD2 (6 bases). The CDR3 spans 14 residues. Germline CDR1 and CDR2: SEHNR and FQNEAQ (reference sequence). Trimming shortened V by 1 base and J by 4 bases, and 7 bases separated the two germline ends. The CDR3 coding sequence is TGTGCCAGCAGCTTAGTCGGGGGCACCGGGGAGCTGTTTTTT. Translating gives CASSLVGGTGELFF.

This clone has more than one count but fewer than ten. V is TRBV7-9 and J is TRBJ2-1; 12 bases match TRBD2. J gave up 5 bases and V 5 bases, and 4 bases lay outside the gene matches. The germline gives CDR1 SEHNR, CDR2 FQNEAQ (reference sequence). This CDR3 contains 15 residues. CDR3 sequence: CASSQGLAGNNEQFF. Here the CDR3 DNA reads TGTGCCAGCAGCCAAGGACTAGCGGGGAACAATGAGCAGTTCTTC.